This TCR beta chain was found in a study of T cell clones after liver transplantation (dated by TCRdb to 2018 to 2020). A note on the overall study: ITN030ST, the source of the samples, was a randomized trial that attempted immunosuppression withdrawal within 2 years of liver transplantation. Third party-reactive TCRbeta sequences were also identified from pre-transplant MLRs to serve as an antigen-independent comparator for donor-reactive sequences. Until randomization at 12-24 months post-transplant, subjects were given standard immunosuppression, with no induction therapy. A cohort of 8 liver transplant recipients was studied, of whom 3 were classified as tolerant and 5 as non-tolerant. After a pre-transplant mixed lymphocyte reaction, TCRbeta sequencing was used to pinpoint donor-reactive T cell clones, which were subsequently tracked in post-transplant blood. Tolerance meant complete immunosuppression withdrawal for at least one year without liver enzymes rising beyond twice the upper limit of normal. Of the eight recipients, three were HCV-positive, while the remaining recipients had been transplanted for non-autoimmune, non-viral indications. Blood samples were collected pre-transplant, pre-randomization before withdrawal, and post-randomization after either complete withdrawal or failed withdrawal. The research as a whole found: Circulating donor-reactive CD4 TCRbeta sequences fell significantly post-transplant in most of the 8 subjects, irrespective of tolerance or HCV status. The conclusions were preliminary, being limited by small, heterogeneous patient numbers and by non-standardized post-transplant time points. After accounting for repertoire turnover, donor-reactive detection was significantly reduced in 7 of 8 subjects for CD4 and 8 of 8 for CD8. Donor-reactive sequences decreased more than third party-reactive sequences, which suggests partial antigen-specific deletion that was not related to withdrawal success. Low numbers of available donor cells limited the measurable donor-reactive repertoire in a couple of subjects. Without allograft tissue specimens, donor-reactive T cells may have migrated into the graft rather than being deleted.

Thawed unstimulated PBMCs were stained for CD3, CD4 and CD8 and FACS-sorted into CD3+CD4+ and CD3+CD8+ populations. Each of the 8 studied subjects was randomized to immunosuppression withdrawal. The Qiagen DNeasy Blood and Tissue Kit was used for genomic DNA isolation. To note about this clone: This clone's antigen is unknown. One base away there is no much larger clone; base qualities are not given.

CDR1 and CDR2 (SGHVS, FNYEAQ) derive from the germline V gene. V gives up 5 bases and J gives up 4 bases, and the segment between their germline ends measures 14 bases. Reading from cysteine to phenylalanine, the CDR3 counts 14 amino acids. Only the CDR3 region is kept as DNA, spanning 42 bases read in frame from base 1. Using immunoSEQ, frozen genomic DNA was subjected to high-throughput TCRbeta CDR3 sequencing, a process that included PCR amplification, mapping, bias correction and internal controls. As for the authors' bioinformatics: Only productive rearrangements were retained, and each unique TCRbeta sequence was defined by its CDR3 nucleotide sequence together with its V and J gene. For a sequence to be called donor-reactive, it needed a frequency of at least 0.01% and at least 5-fold expansion in CFSE-low cells compared with unstimulated pre-transplant cells. Minimum frequency thresholds were set for each subject on the basis of the unstimulated sample with the lowest template count, so that a detection power of at least 90% was ensured. Jensen-Shannon divergence between the top 1000 TCRbeta sequences post- versus pre-transplant served as the measure of repertoire turnover. Two-sided Fisher's exact tests were used to test for changes in how often donor-reactive sequences were detected. TCRdb obtained this table from immuneACCESS and retained in-frame rearrangements with V and J assigned. These tables miss some clones; where compared with another copy, unresolved V genes account for less than half of the shortfall, and the remainder is unexplained. V and J calls and clone size are copied from that table; D and trimming were computed from the DNA. In all, the sample holds 45,000 to 60,000 clones, and approximately 70% of those were seen once. Jointly, the top ten make up 2.8% of the sample.

This specimen consisted of CD4+ T cells from blood, obtained at the approximately 15-month timepoint. The sequence derives from a human patient who received a liver transplant. A transplant means some T cells may be of graft donor rather than patient origin. The chain uses TRBV7-6 and TRBJ1-2; no D gene call is confident. The sequenced DNA: TGTGCCAGCAGCCCCAATTACTCGATCTATGGCTACACCTTC. It translates to CASSPNYSIYGYTF.